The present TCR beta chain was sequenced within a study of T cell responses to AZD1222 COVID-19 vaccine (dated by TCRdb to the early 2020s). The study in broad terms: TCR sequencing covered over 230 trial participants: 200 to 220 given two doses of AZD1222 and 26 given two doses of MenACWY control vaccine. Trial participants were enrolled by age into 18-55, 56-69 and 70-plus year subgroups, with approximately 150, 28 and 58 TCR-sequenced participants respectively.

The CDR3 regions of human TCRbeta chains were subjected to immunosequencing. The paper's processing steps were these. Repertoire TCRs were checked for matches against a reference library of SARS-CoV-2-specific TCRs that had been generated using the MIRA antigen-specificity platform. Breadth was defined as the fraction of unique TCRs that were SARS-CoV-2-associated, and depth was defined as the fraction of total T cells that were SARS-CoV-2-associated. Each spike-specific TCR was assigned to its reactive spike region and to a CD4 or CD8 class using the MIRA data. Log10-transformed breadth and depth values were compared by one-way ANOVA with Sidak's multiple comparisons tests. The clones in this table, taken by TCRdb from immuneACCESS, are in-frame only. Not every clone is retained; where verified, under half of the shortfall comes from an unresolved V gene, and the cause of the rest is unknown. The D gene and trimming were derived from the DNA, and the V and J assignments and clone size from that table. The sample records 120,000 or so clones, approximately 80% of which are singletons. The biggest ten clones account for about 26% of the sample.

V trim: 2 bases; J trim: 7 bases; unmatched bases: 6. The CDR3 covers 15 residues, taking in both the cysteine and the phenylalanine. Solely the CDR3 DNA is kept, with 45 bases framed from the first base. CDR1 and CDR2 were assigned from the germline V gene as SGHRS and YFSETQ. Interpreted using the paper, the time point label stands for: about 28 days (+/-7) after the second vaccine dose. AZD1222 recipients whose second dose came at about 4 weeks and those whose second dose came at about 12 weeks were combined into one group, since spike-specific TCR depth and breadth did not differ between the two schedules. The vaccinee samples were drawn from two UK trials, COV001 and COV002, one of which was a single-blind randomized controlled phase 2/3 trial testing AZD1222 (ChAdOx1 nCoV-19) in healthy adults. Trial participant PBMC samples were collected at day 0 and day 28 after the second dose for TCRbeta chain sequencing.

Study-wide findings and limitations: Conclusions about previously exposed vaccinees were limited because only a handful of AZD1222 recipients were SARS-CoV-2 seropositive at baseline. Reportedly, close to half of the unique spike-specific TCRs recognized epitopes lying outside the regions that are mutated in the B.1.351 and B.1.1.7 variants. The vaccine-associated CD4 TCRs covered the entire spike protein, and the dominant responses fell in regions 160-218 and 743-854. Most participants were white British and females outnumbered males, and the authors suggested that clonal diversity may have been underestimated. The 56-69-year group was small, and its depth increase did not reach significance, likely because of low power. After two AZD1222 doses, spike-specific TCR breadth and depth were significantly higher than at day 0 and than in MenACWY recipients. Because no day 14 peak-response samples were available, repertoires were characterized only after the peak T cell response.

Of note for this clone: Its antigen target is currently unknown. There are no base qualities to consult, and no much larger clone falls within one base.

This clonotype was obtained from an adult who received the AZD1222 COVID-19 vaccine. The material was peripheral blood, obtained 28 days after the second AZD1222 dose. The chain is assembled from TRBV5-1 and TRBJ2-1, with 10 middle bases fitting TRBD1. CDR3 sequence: CASSFSGTGVNEQFF. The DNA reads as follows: TGCGCCAGCAGCTTTTCCGGGACAGGGGTTAATGAGCAGTTCTTC.